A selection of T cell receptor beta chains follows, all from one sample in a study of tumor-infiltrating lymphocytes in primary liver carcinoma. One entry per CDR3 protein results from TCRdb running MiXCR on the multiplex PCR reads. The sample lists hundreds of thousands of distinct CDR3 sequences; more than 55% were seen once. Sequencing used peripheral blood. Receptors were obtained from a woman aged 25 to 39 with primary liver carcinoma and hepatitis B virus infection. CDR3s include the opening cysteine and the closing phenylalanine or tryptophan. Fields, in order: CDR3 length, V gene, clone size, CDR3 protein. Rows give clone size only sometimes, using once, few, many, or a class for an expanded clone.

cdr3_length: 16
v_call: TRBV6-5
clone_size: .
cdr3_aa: CATSYSITFPNNEQFF

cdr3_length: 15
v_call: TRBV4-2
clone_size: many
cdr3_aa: CASSGRTSGNNEQFF

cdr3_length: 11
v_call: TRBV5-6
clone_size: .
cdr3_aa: CASSLKAIAFF

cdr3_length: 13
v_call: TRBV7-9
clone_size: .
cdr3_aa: CASSRDDNLEQFF

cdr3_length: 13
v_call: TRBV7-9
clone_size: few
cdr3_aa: CASSLELSYEQYF

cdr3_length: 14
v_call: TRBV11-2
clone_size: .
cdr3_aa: CASRLAGGLNEQSF

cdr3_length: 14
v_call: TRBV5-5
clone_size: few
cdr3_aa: CASNVLRSKNEQFF

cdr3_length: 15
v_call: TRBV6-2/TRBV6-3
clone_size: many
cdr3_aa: CASSSAGGSTDTQYF

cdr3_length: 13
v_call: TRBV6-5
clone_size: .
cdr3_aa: CASSREVNQPQHF

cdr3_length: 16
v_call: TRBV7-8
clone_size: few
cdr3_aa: CASSFPGTDPLHEQFF

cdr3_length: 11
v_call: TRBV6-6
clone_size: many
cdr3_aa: CASARGDTQYF

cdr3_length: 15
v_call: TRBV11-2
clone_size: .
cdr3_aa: CASSHSGFWFYEQYF

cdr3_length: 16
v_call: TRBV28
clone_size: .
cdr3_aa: CASTPRGTSSYNEQFF

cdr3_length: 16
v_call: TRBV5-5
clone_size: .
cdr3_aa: CASRTIYRQVSYEQYF

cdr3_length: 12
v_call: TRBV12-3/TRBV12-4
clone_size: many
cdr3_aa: CASSLVPDEQYF

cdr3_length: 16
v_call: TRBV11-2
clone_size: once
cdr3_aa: CASSLGPAGGRNEQCF

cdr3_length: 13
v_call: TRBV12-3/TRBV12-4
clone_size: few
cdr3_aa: CGSSLPSVYEQYF

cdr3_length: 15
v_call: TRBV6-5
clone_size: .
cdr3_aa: CASTRTAGSGNTIYF

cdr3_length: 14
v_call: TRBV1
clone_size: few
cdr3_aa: CTSSHRGLSYEQYF

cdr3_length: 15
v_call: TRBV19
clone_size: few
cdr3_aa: CASSMMGVMNTEAFF

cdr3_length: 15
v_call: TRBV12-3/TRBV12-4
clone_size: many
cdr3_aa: CASIKGSSGANVLTF